This T cell receptor beta chain was sequenced for a study of identical twins. Through template switching, a universal primer site was introduced, and the cDNA contained unique molecular identifiers. TCRdb re-called the 5' RACE reads through MiXCR, storing one row per CDR3 protein. Found here are about 530,000 distinct CDR3 sequences, about 15% of them singletons; the top ten hold roughly 0.4%. Findings and caveats of the study: Zero-insertion findings could be partly confounded by invariant cells (MAIT and iNKT cells). Alpha sequences that were out-of-frame and twin-shared showed an excess of low generation probability.

This clonotype was observed a handful of times. The antigen is not known. With 5 bases removed from V and 1 base from J, the gap between germline ends came to 14 bases. The CDR3 has 15 residues. This sample also appeared in a second study, on yellow fever vaccine responses in identical twins.

The origin of this receptor is a woman in her late teens or twenties in good health. The chain couples TRBV12-3 or TRBV12-4 to TRBJ2-5; TRBD2 is a possible D gene (5 bases). Sequenced input: CD4+ T cells sorted from blood. The DNA for the CDR3 is TGTGCCAGCAGTAACCGAAGAGGGAGCCAAGAGACCCAGTACTTC. Translation: CASSNRRGSQETQYF.